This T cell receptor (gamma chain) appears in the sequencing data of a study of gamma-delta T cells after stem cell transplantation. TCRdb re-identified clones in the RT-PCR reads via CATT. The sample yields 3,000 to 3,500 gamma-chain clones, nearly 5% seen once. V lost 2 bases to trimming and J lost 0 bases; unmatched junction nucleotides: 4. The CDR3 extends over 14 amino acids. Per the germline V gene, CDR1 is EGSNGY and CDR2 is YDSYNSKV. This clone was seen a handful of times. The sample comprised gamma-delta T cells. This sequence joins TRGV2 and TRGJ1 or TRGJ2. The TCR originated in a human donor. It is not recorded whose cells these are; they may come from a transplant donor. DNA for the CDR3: TGTGCCACCTGGGACGCCGGGAATTATTATAAGAAACTCTTT. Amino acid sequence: CATWDAGNYYKKLF.